The 22 T cell receptor beta chains below come from one sample, sequenced in a study of control samples from healthy donors and cancer patients. The assay was immunoSEQ multiplex PCR, and TCRdb's table has in-frame clones only and misses some. The sample has over 85,000 clones, roughly 93% seen once. Specimen: blood. These TCRs come from a woman in her 30s in good health.

The chain links TRBV6-5 to TRBJ1-5, with D hard to call. The CDR3 totals 13 residues. With 0 bases removed from V and 6 bases from J, the gap between germline ends came to 6 bases. CDR1 MNHEY and CDR2 SVGAGI come from the germline V gene. CDR3 sequence reads: CASSYSSTQPQHF. CDR3 DNA: TGTGCCAGCAGTTACTCCTCGACTCAGCCCCAGCATTTT.

J is TRBJ2-2 and V is TRBV5-1; D may be TRBD2 (6 bases). Germline values: CDR1 SGHRS, CDR2 YFSETQ. Between the trimmed V and J ends, which lost 0 bases and 3 bases, there was a span of 6 bases. This CDR3 spans 14 amino acids. The CDR3 reads CASSLGLDTGELFF. For the CDR3, the DNA is TGCGCCAGCAGCTTGGGACTAGACACCGGGGAGCTGTTTTTT.

V and J are TRBV7-2 and TRBJ1-2, with D hard to call. This CDR3 is built from 13 residues. V was cut by 1 base and J by 7 bases, with 10 bases left in between. Germline CDR1 is SGHTA and CDR2 is FQGNSA. The CDR3 is CASSLEPEGGYTF. The CDR3 DNA is TGTGCCAGCAGCTTAGAGCCGGAAGGTGGCTACACCTTC.

The V gene is TRBV7-9, the J gene TRBJ1-4, with 8 bases identical to TRBD1. This CDR3 spans 17 amino acids. The J segment lost 8 bases and the V segment lost 5 bases, leaving 16 bases of the junction unmatched. Germline CDR1 is SEHNR and CDR2 is FQNEAQ (reference sequence). The DNA of the CDR3 is TGTGCCAGCAGCAACTTTACCTACAGGGGGACGAGGGAAAAACTGTTTTTT. It codes for CASSNFTYRGTREKLFF.

The chain has TRBV9 and TRBJ1-2, with unresolved D. Germline-derived CDR1 and CDR2 are SGDLS and YYNGEE. The CDR3 is 16 amino acids. V was clipped by 0 bases and J by 4 bases, with 16 bases between them. The CDR3 DNA reads as TGTGCCAGCAGCGTAGATTCTTTCCTATCGGTCTATGGCTACACCTTC. This gives the protein CASSVDSFLSVYGYTF.

The V and J genes are TRBV6-4 and TRBJ2-7; no definite D call. V was trimmed by 0 bases and J by 2 bases, leaving 14 bases between them. Germline V gene lookup returns CDR1 MRHNA and CDR2 SNTAGT. The CDR3 extends over 16 amino acids. The CDR3 DNA follows: TGTGCCAGCAGTGACTCGAGTCAAGGTGGAGCCTACGAGCAGTACTTC. Its translation: CASSDSSQGGAYEQYF.

V gene TRBV9 combines with J gene TRBJ1-3; possible D gene TRBD1, 6 bases. The germline V gene encodes CDR1 SGDLS and CDR2 YYNGEE. V dropped 3 bases and J dropped 0 bases, with 13 bases sitting between them. This CDR3 contains 16 residues. CDR3: CASSAQPGASGNTIYF. The CDR3 DNA follows: TGTGCCAGCAGCGCCCAGCCGGGGGCCTCTGGAAACACCATATATTTT.

The rearrangement uses TRBV2 and TRBJ2-1, with TRBD2 as a possible D gene (5 bases). The CDR3 loop spans 12 amino acids. The ends were cut back, 3 bases at V and 9 bases at J, with 9 bases in the middle. Per germline, CDR1 SNHLY and CDR2 FYNNEI. The CDR3 spells CASSEGDPEQFF. The CDR3 DNA follows: TGTGCCAGCAGTGAGGGAGATCCTGAGCAGTTCTTC. Variable domain in full (rest from reference TRBV2 and TRBJ2-1): EPEVTQTPSHQVTQMGQEVILRCVPISNHLYFYWYRQILGQKVEFLVSFYNNEISEKSEIFDDQFSVERPDGSNFTLKIRSTKLEDSAMYFCASSEGDPEQFFGPGTRLTVL.

The table lists this clone with a count of one. The chain combines TRBV10-3 with TRBJ1-2; D ambiguous. Between the trimmed V and J ends, which lost 2 bases and 3 bases, there was a span of 10 bases. Looked up from germline, CDR1 is ENHRY and CDR2 is SYGVKD. This CDR3 is 14 amino acids long. This chain's CDR3 is CAISEGISDYGYTF. Here the CDR3 DNA reads TGTGCCATCAGTGAGGGAATCTCTGACTATGGCTACACCTTC.

This chain connects TRBV27 to TRBJ2-1; D not certain. The CDR3 runs to 17 residues. Trimming removed 2 bases from V and 3 bases from J, with 17 bases in between. Germline assignment: CDR1 MNHEY and CDR2 SMNVEV (reference sequence). In DNA, the CDR3 is TGTGCCAGCAGTTTAGCCCCTGGCCTTTTAAACTACAATGAGCAGTTCTTC. Translating it yields CASSLAPGLLNYNEQFF.

J is TRBJ2-5 and V is TRBV6-5; a weak D match, TRBD2 (5 bases). Germline lookup yields CDR1 MNHEY and CDR2 SVGAGI. The V gene lost 2 bases and the J gene lost 1 base, with 8 bases spanning the gap. The CDR3 runs 14 residues. The CDR3 coding sequence is TGTGCCAGCAGTTACCCGGGATTCCAAGAGACCCAGTACTTC. It encodes CASSYPGFQETQYF.

The chain links TRBV5-1 to TRBJ2-5; D tentatively fits TRBD1 or TRBD2 (5 bases each). Trimming took 3 bases from V and 1 from J, leaving 10 bases between them. Germline CDR1 reads SGHRS; CDR2 reads YFSETQ. This CDR3 spans 14 amino acids. CDR3 amino acids: CASSSFGAQETQYF. The CDR3 DNA reads as TGCGCCAGCAGCTCATTCGGGGCCCAAGAGACCCAGTACTTC. Using reference TRBV5-1 and TRBJ2-5 for the parts outside the CDR3, the full variable domain is KAGVTQTPRYLIKTRGQQVTLSCSPISGHRSVSWYQQTPGQGLQFLFEYFSETQRNKGNFPGRFSGRQFSNSRSEMNVSTLELGDSALYLCASSSFGAQETQYFGPGTRLLVL.

DNA of the CDR3: TGTGCCATCAGTGAGAGAGAGGGGGGAAACATTCAGTACTTC. As protein: CAISEREGGNIQYF. V is TRBV10-3 and J is TRBJ2-4, with D perhaps being TRBD1 or TRBD2 (6 bases each). The CDR3 spans 14 residues. CDR1 is ENHRY, CDR2 SYGVKD, per germline. V lost 2 bases and J lost 6, with 11 bases in between.

This chain joins TRBV10-3 and TRBJ1-3; TRBD1 agrees at 9 bases. Germline trimming cut 9 bases from V and 8 bases from J; bases unmatched to any gene: 2. The CDR3 contains 11 residues. The germline V gene has CDR1 ENHRY and CDR2 SYGVKD. CDR3 DNA sequence: TGTGCCATACAGGGGGCTGACACCATATATTTT. Its protein is CAIQGADTIYF.

The chain joins TRBV11-2 to TRBJ2-1; 12 nucleotides align to TRBD2. Trimming took 1 base from V and 8 from J; bases not matched to a gene: 6. The CDR3 is 16 amino acids. Germline CDR1 is SGHAT and CDR2 is FQNNGV. The CDR3 DNA follows: TGTGCCAGCAGCTTAGGACTAGCGGGAGCTATGGATGAGCAGTTCTTC. Translation gives CASSLGLAGAMDEQFF.

The chain couples TRBV7-9 to TRBJ2-7; 13 bases map to TRBD2. Germline loops: CDR1 SEHNR, CDR2 FQNEAQ (reference sequence). This CDR3 is built from 15 residues. V shed 5 bases and J 6 bases; nucleotides not matched to a gene: 7. DNA for the CDR3: TGTGCCAGCAGCCAACCGGGACTAGCGGGACCCGAGCAGTACTTC. Translation gives CASSQPGLAGPEQYF.

The chain is built from TRBV9 and TRBJ1-6; possible D gene TRBD1, 6 bases. Looked up from germline, CDR1 is SGDLS and CDR2 is YYNGEE. V lost 3 bases to trimming and J lost 7 bases, with 14 bases between them. This CDR3 region has 15 residues. CDR3 residues: CASSDRGGLNSPLHF. CDR3 coding DNA: TGTGCCAGCAGCGATAGGGGGGGGTTGAATTCACCCCTCCACTTT.

The V gene is TRBV23-1, the J gene TRBJ1-1, with D unclear. TRBV23-1 is sorted into the ORF group, with uncertain function. The CDR3 has 14 amino acids. V was trimmed by 1 base and J by 1 base, leaving 7 bases between them. The DNA of the CDR3 is TGCGCCAGCAGTCAATTCCGGGAGAACACTGAAGCTTTCTTT. Its protein is CASSQFRENTEAFF.

CDR3 nucleotide sequence: TGTGCCAGCAGCCAAAAGACCCGCGGGCTCTATGGCTACACCTTC. It encodes CASSQKTRGLYGYTF. The chain uses TRBV14 and TRBJ1-2; D is unresolved. Looked up from germline, CDR1 is SGHDN and CDR2 is FVKESK. The CDR3 loop spans 15 amino acids. Trimming cost V 2 bases and J 4 bases, with 14 bases left between them.

This clone was recorded only once. The V call is TRBV6-6, the J call TRBJ1-5, with 7 nucleotides matching TRBD1. Trimming removed 5 bases from V and 1 base from J; junction bases left unmatched: 14. Germline CDR1 and CDR2: MNHNY and SVGAGI (reference sequence). The length of the CDR3 is 18 residues. As DNA, the CDR3 is TGTGCCAGCAGTCCTAGCCCCCACAGGGGTGGGAGCAATCAGCCCCAGCATTTT. This gives the protein CASSPSPHRGGSNQPQHF.

V and J are TRBV4-2 and TRBJ2-1; D remains ambiguous. CDR3 length: 14 residues. Trimming shortened V by 0 bases and J by 8 bases, and 11 bases separated the two germline ends. Looked up from germline, CDR1 is LGHNA and CDR2 is YNFKEQ. This CDR3 is CASSQEWQLDEQFF. In DNA, the CDR3 is TGTGCCAGCAGCCAAGAATGGCAGCTCGATGAGCAGTTCTTC.

V and J are TRBV5-6 and TRBJ2-4; no firm D call. There are 16 residues in the CDR3. In germline, CDR1 is SGHDT, CDR2 YYEEEE. V was clipped by 1 base and J by 3 bases, with 14 bases between them. CDR3 nucleotides: TGTGCCAGCAGCTTGCTTATGAAGGGAAACAAAAACATTCAGTACTTC. Protein sequence: CASSLLMKGNKNIQYF.